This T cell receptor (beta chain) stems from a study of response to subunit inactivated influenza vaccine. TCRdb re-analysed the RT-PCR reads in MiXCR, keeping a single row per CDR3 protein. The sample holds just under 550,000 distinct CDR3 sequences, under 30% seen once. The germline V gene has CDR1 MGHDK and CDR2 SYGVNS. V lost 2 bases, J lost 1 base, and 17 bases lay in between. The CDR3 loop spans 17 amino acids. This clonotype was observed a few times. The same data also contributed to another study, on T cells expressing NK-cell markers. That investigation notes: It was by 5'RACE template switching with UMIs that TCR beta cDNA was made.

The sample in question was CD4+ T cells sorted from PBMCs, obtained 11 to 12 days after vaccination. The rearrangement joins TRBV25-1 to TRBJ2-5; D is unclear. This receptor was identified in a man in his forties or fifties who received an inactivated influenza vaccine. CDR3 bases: TGTGCCAGCAGTGAACAACCCCGCTTAGCAATCCAAGAGACCCAGTACTTC. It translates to CASSEQPRLAIQETQYF.